The sample holds a few counts of the clone carrying this TCR beta chain. The antigen is unknown. Trimming cost V 0 bases and J 6 bases, with 14 bases left between them. This CDR3 spans 15 amino acids. The germline V gene has CDR1 SGHAT and CDR2 FQNNGV. TCRdb independently ran MiXCR on the reads; one entry per CDR3 protein. The repertoire holds 650,000 to 900,000 distinct CDR3 sequences, about 30% seen once, with around an eighth in the top ten. The source of the sample is a study of T cell repertoires in cytomegalovirus infection. Study context: Used in the study were CMV epitopes, some recently identified and HLA-C-restricted, others well-studied and HLA-B-restricted. Indicated by public TCR beta signatures were CMV infection and matching HLA type.

Broader study findings: The response measured ex vivo was dominated by TCR beta clonotypes (HLA-C-restricted and CMV-specific).

The genes are TRBV11-2 and TRBJ2-5, with a weak D call TRBD1 (5 bases). This clonotype was sampled from a human donor in good health (CMV status not recorded). Some clones in this sample may be carry-over from other donors' samples. Sequences were derived from cultured CD8+ T cells from PBMCs, sampled from culture after CMV antigen stimulation. DNA for the CDR3: TGTGCCAGCAGCTTAGATCGGCAGGGAATGAAGACCCAGTACTTC. Residues: CASSLDRQGMKTQYF.